The source of this T cell receptor (beta chain) is a study of shared T cell receptors in the human thymus. This clone was recorded a few times. The germline CDR1 and CDR2 sequences are SQVTM and ANQGSEA. Deletions cut 3 bases from V and 1 base from J, with 18 bases between. The CDR3 extends over 16 amino acids. Clones were read by immunoSEQ multiplex PCR, and TCRdb kept only the in-frame ones, dropping some. In the table there are 650,000 to 950,000 clones, approximately 85% of which are singletons. This sample was shared with a second study, whose subject was human thymus T cells. In that study: The sample donors, healthy Finnish infants, were having corrective surgery for congenital heart defects. Resections from corrective heart surgery supplied the thymus tissue. Repertoires from thymus and blood appeared to show biased V and J gene usage. In unrelated individuals, thymic repertoires overlapped highly, according to related research.

The source of this sequence is a girl under three years old with a congenital heart defect. Specimen: thymocytes. This chain connects TRBV29-1 to TRBJ1-1; D unclear. The CDR3 region has the DNA TGCAGCGTTGATAGGGTCTCGTCCCGGGAGAACACTGAAGCTTTCTTT. It encodes CSVDRVSSRENTEAFF. Together with reference TRBV29-1 and TRBJ1-1, the CDR3 gives the full variable domain: SAVISQKPSRDICQRGTSLTIQCQVDSQVTMMFWYRQQPGQSLTLIATANQGSEATYESGFVIDKFPISRPNLTFSTLTVSNMSPEDSSIYLCSVDRVSSRENTEAFFGQGTRLTVV.